Presented here are 26 T cell receptor beta chains from one specimen sequenced in a study of T cell responses to AZD1222 COVID-19 vaccine. Profiled with immunoSEQ multiplex PCR; TCRdb holds only in-frame clones, not every one. The table has more than 150,000 clones, 80% to 95% seen once. The specimen was peripheral blood, collected 28 days after the second AZD1222 dose. Receptor source: an adult who received the AZD1222 COVID-19 vaccine.

V gene TRBV7-8 combines with J gene TRBJ1-6; D is uncertain. The germline V and J ends were trimmed by 0 bases and 9 bases, with 6 bases remaining between them. This CDR3 has 13 amino acids. Germline CDR1 SGHVS, CDR2 FQNEAQ. The DNA of the CDR3 is TGTGCCAGCAGCTTAGCGGCCGGTTCACCCCTCCACTTT. Its translation is CASSLAAGSPLHF.

The V and J genes are TRBV4-3 and TRBJ1-4; 8 bases match TRBD1. J lost 3 bases, V lost 2 bases, and 5 bases had no gene match. Germline lookup yields CDR1 LGHNA and CDR2 YSLEER. The CDR3 extends over 16 amino acids. In DNA form, the CDR3 reads TGCGCCAGCAGCCAAAGGGTGGACAGGGCTAATGAAAAACTGTTTTTT. Translated: CASSQRVDRANEKLFF.

The genes are TRBV6-5 and TRBJ2-7; 7 bases are a match to TRBD1. The CDR3 extends over 14 amino acids. The germline CDR1 and CDR2 sequences are MNHEY and SVGAGI. The trim removed 6 bases at V and 0 bases at J, leaving 5 bases unmatched. CDR3 amino acids: CASRPGTASYEQYF. The CDR3 DNA reads TGTGCCAGCAGGCCCGGGACAGCCTCCTACGAGCAGTACTTC.

The sample holds one count of this clone. The chain links TRBV5-6 to TRBJ2-7; 10 nucleotides line up with TRBD1. With 3 bases clipped from V and 4 bases from J, the junction kept 1 base outside the gene matches. Germline-derived CDR1 and CDR2 are SGHDT and YYEEEE. The CDR3 is made up of 13 amino acids. CDR3: CASSWDRGYEQYF. DNA of the CDR3: TGTGCCAGCAGCTGGGACAGGGGATACGAGCAGTACTTC.

The chain links TRBV7-6 to TRBJ2-5, with 10 bases aligning to TRBD1. The V gene end was trimmed by 5 bases and the J gene end by 4 bases; junction bases not matched to a gene: 7. The germline V gene has CDR1 SGHVS and CDR2 FNYEAQ. This CDR3 is built from 15 residues. CDR3 sequence: CASSLGTGDGETQYF. The CDR3 DNA sequence: TGTGCCAGCAGCCTTGGGACAGGGGATGGAGAGACCCAGTACTTC.

This sequence joins TRBV6-5 and TRBJ1-2; D uncertain. V lost 4 bases and J lost 7, with 19 bases in between. This CDR3 contains 15 residues. Looked up from germline, CDR1 is MNHEY and CDR2 is SVGAGI. CDR3 in DNA: TGTGCCAGCAGTTCCACAAACCCAGGTTGGTCTGGCTACACCTTC. It specifies CASSSTNPGWSGYTF.

The rearrangement uses TRBV28 and TRBJ1-1; D is ambiguous. Germline V lookup: CDR1 MDHEN, CDR2 SYDVKM. This CDR3 contains 14 residues. The V end was cut by 6 bases, the J end by 0 bases, with 11 bases between. The CDR3 nucleotides are TGTGCCAGCAGCCTGACTCAAGTGAACACTGAAGCTTTCTTT. Its translation: CASSLTQVNTEAFF.

The rearrangement joins TRBV12-3 or TRBV12-4 to TRBJ1-1; D ambiguous. This CDR3 is 13 amino acids long. Trimming took 6 bases from V and 1 from J, leaving 9 bases between them. The CDR3 DNA is TGTGCCAGCAGCGAACAGTGGAACACTGAAGCTTTCTTT. Amino acid sequence: CASSEQWNTEAFF.

This clone has a single count. The V call is TRBV5-6, the J call TRBJ2-5; D may correspond to TRBD1 or TRBD2 (6 bases each). Germline assignment: CDR1 SGHDT and CDR2 YYEEEE. V was trimmed by 0 bases and J by 5 bases, leaving 8 bases between them. This CDR3 is 13 amino acids long. CDR3 nucleotides: TGTGCCAGCAGCTTGGGAGGGGGGGAGACCCAGTACTTC. It codes for CASSLGGGETQYF. Looking up the rest from reference TRBV5-6 and TRBJ2-5 gives the full variable domain: DAGVTQSPTHLIKTRGQQVTLRCSPKSGHDTVSWYQQALGQGPQFIFQYYEEEERQRGNFPDRFSGHQFPNYSSELNVNALLLGDSALYLCASSLGGGETQYFGPGTRLLVL.

The chain joins TRBV5-6 to TRBJ1-1, with D unresolved. Trimming removed 4 bases from V and 4 bases from J, with 8 bases in between. Germline assignment: CDR1 SGHDT and CDR2 YYEEEE. This CDR3 region has 12 residues. The CDR3 DNA reads TGTGCCAGCAGCGGCGACGGCACTGAAGCTTTCTTT. This gives the protein CASSGDGTEAFF.

This clone was picked up a small number of times. V usage is TRBV14 and J usage is TRBJ2-7; D tentatively fits TRBD1 or TRBD2 (5 bases each). The CDR3 is 13 amino acids. The V gene's germline CDR1 is SGHDN and CDR2 FVKESK. V gave up 6 bases and J gave up 3 bases, with 12 bases separating them. The CDR3, as DNA: TGTGCCAGCAGGGGGGACCCCGACTACGAGCAGTACTTC. Translating it yields CASRGDPDYEQYF.

This rearrangement joins TRBV4-2 to TRBJ2-2, with a tentative D call TRBD1 (6 bases). The CDR3 runs to 17 residues. Trimming left V 4 bases short and J 1 base short, with 16 bases between. CDR1 LGHNA and CDR2 YNFKEQ come from the germline V gene. The CDR3 spells CASSLTSRGWNTGELFF. In nucleotides, the CDR3 is TGTGCCAGCAGCCTGACAAGCAGGGGATGGAACACCGGGGAGCTGTTTTTT.

This rearrangement joins TRBV7-8 to TRBJ2-1; possible D gene TRBD1, 5 bases. The CDR3 has 15 amino acids. V lost 4 bases and J 8 bases, leaving 18 bases between the germline ends. Germline-derived CDR1 and CDR2 are SGHVS and FQNEAQ. The CDR3 sequence: CASSSDSIEWDEQFF. The CDR3 DNA reads TGTGCCAGCAGCTCCGACAGTATCGAGTGGGATGAGCAGTTCTTC.

This sequence joins TRBV18 and TRBJ2-5; D is possibly TRBD1 (5 bases). Looked up from germline, CDR1 is KGHSH and CDR2 is LQKENI. The CDR3 loop spans 15 amino acids. Trimming shortened V by 0 bases and J by 6 bases, and 14 bases separated the two germline ends. The CDR3 DNA follows: TGTGCCAGCTCACCACCGGGGCAGTACCCAAAGACCCAGTACTTC. Residues: CASSPPGQYPKTQYF. The variable domain in full, completed from reference TRBV18 and TRBJ2-5, reads NAGVMQNPRHLVRRRGQEARLRCSPMKGHSHVYWYRQLPEEGLKFMVYLQKENIIDESGMPKERFSAEFPKEGPSILRIQQVVRGDSAAYFCASSPPGQYPKTQYFGPGTRLLVL.

This chain uses TRBV11-2 with TRBJ2-1; the D gene could be TRBD1 or TRBD2 (6 bases each). Germline lookup yields CDR1 SGHAT and CDR2 FQNNGV. The V and J ends lost 1 base and 7 bases respectively, with 14 bases between them. The CDR3 totals 15 residues. The chain's CDR3 is CASSLVLGGGNEQFF. CDR3 nucleotide sequence: TGTGCCAGCAGCTTAGTCCTAGGAGGGGGAAATGAGCAGTTCTTC.

This chain connects TRBV6-6 to TRBJ2-5; no clear D. Germline V gene sequence: CDR1 MNHNY, CDR2 SVGAGI (reference sequence). Trimming took 6 bases from V and 5 from J, leaving 19 bases between them. The CDR3 totals 15 residues. The CDR3 loop is CASSTQNDRGETQYF. In DNA form, the CDR3 reads TGTGCCAGCAGCACCCAAAACGATCGTGGGGAGACCCAGTACTTC.

The CDR3 sequence: CASSQGPLGRGPQETQYF. The CDR3, as DNA: TGCGCCAGCAGCCAAGGGCCCCTGGGGCGGGGGCCCCAAGAGACCCAGTACTTC. The V call is TRBV4-1, the J call TRBJ2-5; D is possibly TRBD2 (7 bases). This CDR3 region has 18 residues. The V gene lost 1 base and the J gene lost 1 base, with 19 bases spanning the gap. The germline CDR1 and CDR2 sequences are MGHRA and YSYEKL.

J is TRBJ1-5 and V is TRBV6-1, with D unclear. Trimming took off 6 bases at V and 0 bases at J, with 9 bases between the two ends. Per germline, CDR1 MNHNS and CDR2 SASEGT. The CDR3 runs to 14 residues. DNA for the CDR3: TGTGCCAGCAGCTTTGACCCTAGCAATCAGCCCCAGCATTTT. Its protein product is CASSFDPSNQPQHF.

The chain joins TRBV4-1 to TRBJ1-2; D is possibly TRBD1 (5 bases). V was clipped by 5 bases and J by 8 bases, with 21 bases between them. This CDR3 has 15 residues. Looked up from germline, CDR1 is MGHRA and CDR2 is YSYEKL. The CDR3 DNA sequence: TGCGCCAGCAGCGTAACAGGCTGGGAGGGGACGGGCTACACCTTC. It translates to CASSVTGWEGTGYTF.

The chain is built from TRBV9 and TRBJ2-2, with D tentatively TRBD1 (6 bases). V was cut by 3 bases and J by 4 bases, with 13 bases left in between. The CDR3 runs to 15 residues. Germline V gene sequence: CDR1 SGDLS, CDR2 YYNGEE. CDR3 DNA: TGTGCCAGCAGCGAGCAGGGGATAGCCACCGGGGAGCTGTTTTTT. Its translation: CASSEQGIATGELFF.

The gene calls are TRBV3-1 (or the pseudogene TRBV3-2) and TRBJ2-7, with unresolved D. Per the germline V gene, CDR1 is LGHDT and CDR2 is YNNKEL (reference sequence). V lost 0 bases, J lost 1 base, and 13 bases lay in between. The CDR3 is 16 residues long. The CDR3 nucleotides are TGTGCCAGCAGCCAAGATCGATTAGGCCCGTCCTACGAGCAGTACTTC. Translated, it gives CASSQDRLGPSYEQYF.

The CDR3 sequence: CASSQGGRNTIYF. CDR3 sequence (DNA): TGCGCCAGCAGCCAAGGCGGCCGAAACACCATATATTTT. V usage is TRBV4-1 and J usage is TRBJ1-3; D not certain. CDR3 size: 13 residues. The germline V gene encodes CDR1 MGHRA and CDR2 YSYEKL. V was pared by 1 base and J by 5 bases, with 6 bases between.

The CDR3 DNA is TGTGCCAGCAGCCAAGGGTTTCAGCCCCAGCATTTT. As protein: CASSQGFQPQHF. The chain uses TRBV3-1 (or the pseudogene TRBV3-2) and TRBJ1-5; D call uncertain. The germline V gene has CDR1 LGHDT and CDR2 YNNKEL (reference sequence). The CDR3 totals 12 residues. Trimming removed 1 base from V and 6 bases from J, with 4 bases in between.

About this clone itself: This sample includes further DNA sequences coding for the same CDR3. The chain uses TRBV2 and TRBJ2-1; D is unclear. Trimming removed 6 bases from V and 4 bases from J, with 10 bases in between. Germline V gives CDR1 SNHLY, CDR2 FYNNEI. This CDR3 comprises 13 residues. CDR3 amino acids: CASSLDGYNEQFF. The CDR3 DNA reads TGTGCCAGCAGCCTGGACGGGTACAATGAGCAGTTCTTC.

J is TRBJ2-2 and V is TRBV15, with D possibly TRBD2 on 7 matching bases. CDR3 length: 14 amino acids. Germline CDR1 is LNHNV and CDR2 is YYDKDF (reference sequence). V was clipped by 6 bases and J by 7 bases, with 15 bases between them. This CDR3 is CATRIAGAVGELFF. DNA of the CDR3: TGTGCCACCAGGATCGCGGGGGCGGTCGGGGAGCTGTTTTTT. The full variable domain, with the rest looked up from reference TRBV15 and TRBJ2-2, is DAMVIQNPRYQVTQFGKPVTLSCSQTLNHNVMYWYQQKSSQAPKLLFHYYDKDFNNEADTPDNFQSRRPNTSFCFLDIRSPGLGDTAMYLCATRIAGAVGELFFGEGSRLTVL.

This clone was seen a few times. The chain combines TRBV2 with TRBJ1-6; the D gene is possibly TRBD1 (5 bases). This CDR3 has 15 amino acids. CDR1 SNHLY and CDR2 FYNNEI come from the germline V gene. The V end lost 6 bases, the J end lost 4 bases, and 13 bases lay between the germline ends. In DNA form, the CDR3 reads TGTGCCAGCAGGTCCCGGGACGTATATAATTCACCCCTCCACTTT. Translating gives CASRSRDVYNSPLHF.